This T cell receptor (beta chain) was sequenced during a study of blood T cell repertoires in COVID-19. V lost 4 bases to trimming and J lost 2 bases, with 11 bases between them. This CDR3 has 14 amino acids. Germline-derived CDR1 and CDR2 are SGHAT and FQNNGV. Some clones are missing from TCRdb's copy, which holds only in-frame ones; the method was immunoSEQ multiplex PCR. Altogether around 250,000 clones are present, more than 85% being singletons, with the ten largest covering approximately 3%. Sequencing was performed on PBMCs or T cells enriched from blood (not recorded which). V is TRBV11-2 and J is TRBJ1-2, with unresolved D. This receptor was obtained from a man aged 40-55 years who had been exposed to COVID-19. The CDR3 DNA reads TGTGCCAGCAGCTGGGGTCCGGGGAACTATGGCTACACCTTC. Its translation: CASSWGPGNYGYTF.